This T cell receptor (beta chain) is drawn from a study of T cells in localized non-small cell lung cancer. The CDR3 is 15 amino acids. Germline lookup yields CDR1 SNHLY and CDR2 FYNNEI. The V gene lost 6 bases and the J gene lost 1 base, with 16 bases spanning the gap. Profiling relied on immunoSEQ multiplex PCR, and the TCRdb table lists in-frame clones only, not all of them. The sample comprises 9,500 to 11,000 clones, roughly nine tenths of which are singletons, and roughly 13% rests with the top ten. The chain employs TRBV2 and TRBJ2-7; D may be TRBD1 (9 bases). This clonotype was obtained from a male donor older than 55 with stage III lung adenocarcinoma. The sample consisted of peripheral blood, taken before any cancer treatment. CDR3 DNA: TGTGCCAGCAGACGGGAGGGACAGGGTTCCTACGAGCAGTACTTC. Translation: CASRREGQGSYEQYF.